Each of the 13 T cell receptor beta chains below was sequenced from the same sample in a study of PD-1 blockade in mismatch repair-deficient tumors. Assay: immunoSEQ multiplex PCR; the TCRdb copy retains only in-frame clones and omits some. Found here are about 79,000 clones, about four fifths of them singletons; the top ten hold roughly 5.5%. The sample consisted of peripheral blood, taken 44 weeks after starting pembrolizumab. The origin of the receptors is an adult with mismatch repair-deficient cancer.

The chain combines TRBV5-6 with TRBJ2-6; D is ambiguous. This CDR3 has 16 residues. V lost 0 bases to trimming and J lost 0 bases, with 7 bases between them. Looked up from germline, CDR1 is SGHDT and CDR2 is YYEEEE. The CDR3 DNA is TGTGCCAGCAGCTTGGATTGGGACTCTGGGGCCAACGTCCTGACTTTC. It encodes CASSLDWDSGANVLTF.

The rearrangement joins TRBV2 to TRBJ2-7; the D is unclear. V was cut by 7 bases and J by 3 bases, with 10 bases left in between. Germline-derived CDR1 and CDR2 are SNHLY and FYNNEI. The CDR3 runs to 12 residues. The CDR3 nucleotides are TGTGCCAGCAAAGGAGAAAGCTACGAGCAGTACTTC. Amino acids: CASKGESYEQYF.

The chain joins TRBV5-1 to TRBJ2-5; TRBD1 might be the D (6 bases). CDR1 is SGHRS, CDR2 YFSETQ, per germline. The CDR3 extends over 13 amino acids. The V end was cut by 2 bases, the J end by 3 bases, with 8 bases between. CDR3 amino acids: CASSFAGEETQYF. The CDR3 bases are TGCGCCAGCAGCTTCGCAGGGGAAGAGACCCAGTACTTC.

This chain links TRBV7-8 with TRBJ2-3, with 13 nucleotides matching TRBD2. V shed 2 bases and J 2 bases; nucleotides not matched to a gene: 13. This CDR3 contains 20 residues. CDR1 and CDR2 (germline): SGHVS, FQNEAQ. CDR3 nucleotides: TGTGCCAGCAGCTTAAGACTAGCGGGAGGTCGGGGTGGGATCACAGATACGCAGTATTTT. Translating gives CASSLRLAGGRGGITDTQYF. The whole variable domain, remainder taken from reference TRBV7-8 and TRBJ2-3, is GAGVSQSPRYKVAKRGQDVALRCDPISGHVSLFWYQQALGQGPEFLTYFQNEAQLDKSGLPSDRFFAERPEGSVSTLKIQRTQQEDSAVYLCASSLRLAGGRGGITDTQYFGPGTRLTVL.

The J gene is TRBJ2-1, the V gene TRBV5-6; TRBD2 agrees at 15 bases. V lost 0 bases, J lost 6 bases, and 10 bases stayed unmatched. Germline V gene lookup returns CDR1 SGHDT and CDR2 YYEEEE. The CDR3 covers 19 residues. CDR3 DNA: TGTGCCAGCAGCTTGGCCTTGGGGACTAGCGGGAGGTTCGGCAATGAGCAGTTCTTC. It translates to CASSLALGTSGRFGNEQFF.

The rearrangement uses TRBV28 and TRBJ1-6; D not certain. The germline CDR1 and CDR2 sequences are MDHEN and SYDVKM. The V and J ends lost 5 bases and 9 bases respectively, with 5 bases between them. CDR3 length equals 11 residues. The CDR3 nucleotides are TGTGCCAGCAGTGAAAGTTCACCCCTCCACTTT. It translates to CASSESSPLHF. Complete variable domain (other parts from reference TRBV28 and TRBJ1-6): DVKVTQSSRYLVKRTGEKVFLECVQDMDHENMFWYRQDPGLGLRLIYFSYDVKMKEKGDIPEGYSVSREKKERFSLILESASTNQTSMYLCASSESSPLHFGNGTRLTVT.

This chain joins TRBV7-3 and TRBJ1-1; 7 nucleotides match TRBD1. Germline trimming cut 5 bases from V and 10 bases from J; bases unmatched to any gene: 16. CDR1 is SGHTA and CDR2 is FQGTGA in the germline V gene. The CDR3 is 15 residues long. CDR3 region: CASSQALGGGFVAFF. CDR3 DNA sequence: TGTGCCAGCAGCCAGGCTTTAGGGGGCGGTTTTGTAGCTTTCTTT.

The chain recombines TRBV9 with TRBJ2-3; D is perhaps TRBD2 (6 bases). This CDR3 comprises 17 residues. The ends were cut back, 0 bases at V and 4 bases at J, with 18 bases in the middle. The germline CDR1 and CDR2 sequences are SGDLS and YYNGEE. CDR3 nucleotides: TGTGCCAGCAGCGTAGTCCATAGCGGAGGGGTTTCAGATACGCAGTATTTT. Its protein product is CASSVVHSGGVSDTQYF. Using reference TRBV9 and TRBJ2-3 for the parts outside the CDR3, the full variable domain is DSGVTQTPKHLITATGQRVTLRCSPRSGDLSVYWYQQSLDQGLQFLIQYYNGEERAKGNILERFSAQQFPDLHSELNLSSLELGDSALYFCASSVVHSGGVSDTQYFGPGTRLTVL.

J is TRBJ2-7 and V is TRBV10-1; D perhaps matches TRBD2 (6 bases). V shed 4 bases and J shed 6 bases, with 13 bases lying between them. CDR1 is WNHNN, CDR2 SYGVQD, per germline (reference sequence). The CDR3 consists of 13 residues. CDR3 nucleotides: TGCGCCAGCAGTGTCGAGGGACTCTCCGAGCAGTACTTC. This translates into CASSVEGLSEQYF.

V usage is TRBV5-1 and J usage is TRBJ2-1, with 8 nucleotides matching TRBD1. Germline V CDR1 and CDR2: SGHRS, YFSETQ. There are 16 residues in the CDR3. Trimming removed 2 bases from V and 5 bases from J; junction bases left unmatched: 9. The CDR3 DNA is TGCGCCAGCAGCTTTTCCATGACAGGGGCCAACAATGAGCAGTTCTTC. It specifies CASSFSMTGANNEQFF.

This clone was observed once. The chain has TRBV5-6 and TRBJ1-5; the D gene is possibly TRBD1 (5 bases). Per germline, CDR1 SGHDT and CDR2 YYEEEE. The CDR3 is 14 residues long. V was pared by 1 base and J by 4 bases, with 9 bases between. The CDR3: CASSLTGYNQPQHF. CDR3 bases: TGTGCCAGCAGCTTGACAGGCTATAATCAGCCCCAGCATTTT.

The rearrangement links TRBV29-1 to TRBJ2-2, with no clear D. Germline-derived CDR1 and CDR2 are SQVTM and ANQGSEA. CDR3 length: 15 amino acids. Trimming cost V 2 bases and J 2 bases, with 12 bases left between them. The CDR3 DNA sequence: TGCAGCGTTGAAACGAACCAATATAACACCGGGGAGCTGTTTTTT. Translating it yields CSVETNQYNTGELFF.

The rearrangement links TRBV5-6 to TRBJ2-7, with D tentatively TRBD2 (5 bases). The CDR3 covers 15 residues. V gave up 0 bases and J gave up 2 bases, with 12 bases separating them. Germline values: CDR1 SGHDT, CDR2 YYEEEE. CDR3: CASSLAASLPYEQYF. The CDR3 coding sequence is TGTGCCAGCAGCTTGGCTGCTAGCCTACCCTACGAGCAGTACTTC. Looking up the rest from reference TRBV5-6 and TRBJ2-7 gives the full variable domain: DAGVTQSPTHLIKTRGQQVTLRCSPKSGHDTVSWYQQALGQGPQFIFQYYEEEERQRGNFPDRFSGHQFPNYSSELNVNALLLGDSALYLCASSLAASLPYEQYFGPGTRLTVT.